Below are 28 T cell receptor beta chains sequenced from a single sample in a study of cytomegalovirus exposure and HLA in healthy donors. This PCR relied on a set of 60 Vbeta primers and 13 Jbeta primers. Profiled with immunoSEQ multiplex PCR; TCRdb holds only in-frame clones, not every one. The data contain approximately 86,000 clones, about 70% of them singletons. Source material: PBMCs. The source of these receptors is a man aged 40-49 years in good health and CMV-seronegative.

The chain carries TRBV7-9 and TRBJ1-5; a possible D gene is TRBD1 (6 bases). The CDR3 is 15 amino acids. Germline-derived CDR1 and CDR2 are SEHNR and FQNEAQ (reference sequence). Trimming removed 5 bases from V and 5 bases from J, with 16 bases in between. CDR3 bases: TGTGCCAGCAGCCCAGAGGGGGTGTGGGATCAGCCCCAGCATTTT. It translates to CASSPEGVWDQPQHF.

The genes are TRBV27 and TRBJ2-5; TRBD2 is a possible D gene (5 bases). The CDR3 extends over 14 amino acids. V lost 1 base, J lost 11 bases, and 17 bases lay in between. From germline, CDR1 is MNHEY and CDR2 SMNVEV (reference sequence). This CDR3 reads CASSLLAVDGEQYF. CDR3 coding DNA: TGTGCCAGCAGTTTATTGGCGGTGGATGGGGAGCAGTACTTC.

This rearrangement joins TRBV4-2 to TRBJ2-7; 7 bases line up with TRBD2. Germline V gives CDR1 LGHNA, CDR2 YNFKEQ. The V gene end was trimmed by 1 base and the J gene end by 4 bases; junction bases not matched to a gene: 10. The CDR3 covers 16 residues. The CDR3 DNA is TGTGCCAGCAGCCAAGGGATGGGGGGGGAGGGTTACGAGCAGTACTTC. Encoded protein: CASSQGMGGEGYEQYF.

This clone was recorded a few times. The rearrangement links TRBV11-1 to TRBJ2-7; 7 nucleotides match TRBD1. The CDR3 is 16 amino acids. After removal of 5 bases from V and 0 bases from J, the junction contained 10 bases not matched to a gene. From germline, CDR1 is SGHAT and CDR2 FQDESV (reference sequence). The CDR3 DNA follows: TGTGCCAGCAGCCCATACCGAGGGGGCAGCTCCTACGAGCAGTACTTC. This sequence encodes CASSPYRGGSSYEQYF.

This clone was seen a handful of times. This chain uses TRBV2 with TRBJ1-1; a possible D gene is TRBD1 (5 bases). V dropped 4 bases and J dropped 1 base, with 7 bases sitting between them. The length of the CDR3 is 13 residues. Looked up from germline, CDR1 is SNHLY and CDR2 is FYNNEI. DNA for the CDR3: TGTGCCAGCAGTGTCGGGGGGAACACTGAAGCTTTCTTT. As protein: CASSVGGNTEAFF.

This clone was recorded a few times. V gene TRBV5-4 combines with J gene TRBJ2-2; 7 bases line up with TRBD1. CDR1 and CDR2 from the germline V gene are SGHNT and YYREEE (reference sequence). There are 15 residues in the CDR3. J gave up 3 bases and V 0 bases, and 2 bases lay outside the gene matches. The CDR3 nucleotides are TGTGCCAGCAGCTTGGTGGGACAGTACACCGGGGAGCTGTTTTTT. This gives the protein CASSLVGQYTGELFF.

The chain uses TRBV4-3 and TRBJ2-3, with D possibly TRBD2 on 6 matching bases. The CDR3 loop spans 19 amino acids. Germline loops: CDR1 LGHNA, CDR2 YSLEER. With 4 bases removed from V and 3 bases from J, the gap between germline ends came to 26 bases. The CDR3 sequence is CASSPQEGTASSVTDTQYF. The CDR3, as DNA: TGCGCCAGCAGCCCACAGGAGGGTACGGCTTCTTCGGTTACAGATACGCAGTATTTT.

This clone has just a few counts. The V and J genes are TRBV18 and TRBJ1-3; 7 bases map to TRBD1. CDR3 size: 13 residues. V was clipped by 3 bases and J by 15 bases; unmatched bases: 11. CDR1 and CDR2 from the germline V gene are KGHSH and LQKENI. CDR3 nucleotides: TGTGCCAGCTCACCTGGACAGGCCTATCCACCATATTTT. This gives the protein CASSPGQAYPPYF. The variable domain in full, completed from reference TRBV18 and TRBJ1-3, reads NAGVMQNPRHLVRRRGQEARLRCSPMKGHSHVYWYRQLPEEGLKFMVYLQKENIIDESGMPKERFSAEFPKEGPSILRIQQVVRGDSAAYFCASSPGQAYPPYFGEGSWLTVV.

J is TRBJ2-1 and V is TRBV10-3; 7 positions match TRBD1. The CDR3 consists of 13 residues. The germline gives CDR1 ENHRY, CDR2 SYGVKD. V lost 6 bases to trimming and J lost 6 bases; unmatched junction nucleotides: 5. This CDR3 reads CAISPDRVNEQFF. The CDR3 region has the DNA TGTGCCATCAGCCCCGACAGGGTCAATGAGCAGTTCTTC.

The chain employs TRBV28 and TRBJ1-2; TRBD1 agrees at 7 bases. Unmatched junction bases numbered 7, after V lost 7 bases and J lost 8 bases. The germline CDR1 and CDR2 sequences are MDHEN and SYDVKM. The CDR3 has 12 residues. Here the CDR3 reads CASNDRVGGYTF. CDR3 in DNA: TGTGCCAGCAACGACAGGGTGGGCGGCTACACCTTC.

The chain combines TRBV27 with TRBJ2-7; TRBD2 might be the D (5 bases). Looked up from germline, CDR1 is MNHEY and CDR2 is SMNVEV (reference sequence). The V gene lost 11 bases and the J gene lost 2 bases, with 16 bases spanning the gap. CDR3 length: 13 amino acids. The CDR3 region is CAVAERATYEQYF. The CDR3 coding sequence is TGTGCCGTCGCAGAGAGGGCGACCTACGAGCAGTACTTC.

This chain connects TRBV18 to TRBJ1-2, with TRBD1 identical over 7 bases. The CDR3 consists of 14 residues. Germline V gene data show CDR1 as KGHSH and CDR2 as LQKENI. The J segment lost 8 bases and the V segment lost 0 bases, leaving 6 bases of the junction unmatched. The CDR3 sequence: CASSPPDRYRGYTF. CDR3 bases: TGTGCCAGCTCACCACCGGACAGGTACCGAGGCTACACCTTC. Full variable domain (rest looked up from reference TRBV18 and TRBJ1-2): NAGVMQNPRHLVRRRGQEARLRCSPMKGHSHVYWYRQLPEEGLKFMVYLQKENIIDESGMPKERFSAEFPKEGPSILRIQQVVRGDSAAYFCASSPPDRYRGYTFGSGTRLTVV.

This sequence joins TRBV28 and TRBJ1-4, with a weak D call TRBD1 (6 bases). Germline V CDR1 and CDR2: MDHEN, SYDVKM. V lost 7 bases, J lost 6 bases, and 15 bases lay in between. The CDR3 length is 14 residues. The DNA for the CDR3 is TGTGCCAGCAACGAAAGAAGGGGGTATGAAAAACTGTTTTTT. Protein product: CASNERRGYEKLFF.

This clone was picked up one time. The chain couples TRBV7-9 to TRBJ1-2; D uncertain. V was cut by 1 base and J by 3 bases, with 3 bases left in between. The CDR3 covers 12 residues. Germline loops: CDR1 SEHNR, CDR2 FQNEAQ (reference sequence). Here the CDR3 reads CASSLGDYGYTF. As DNA, the CDR3 is TGTGCCAGCAGCTTAGGCGACTATGGCTACACCTTC. Drawing the rest from reference TRBV7-9 and TRBJ1-2, the complete variable domain is DTGVSQNPRHKITKRGQNVTFRCDPISEHNRLYWYRQTLGQGPEFLTYFQNEAQLEKSRLLSDRFSAERPKGSFSTLEIQRTEQGDSAMYLCASSLGDYGYTFGSGTRLTVV.

This clone has just one count. The rearrangement links TRBV28 to TRBJ1-5; tentative D call: TRBD1 (5 bases). Deletions cut 5 bases from V and 2 bases from J, with 13 bases between. CDR1 MDHEN and CDR2 SYDVKM come from the germline V gene. The CDR3 sequence is 15 residues long. The CDR3 coding sequence is TGTGCCAGCAGTCCCCCGGGGGGTGGCAATCAGCCCCAGCATTTT. This gives the protein CASSPPGGGNQPQHF.

The V gene is TRBV6-1, the J gene TRBJ2-7; 7 bases are shared with TRBD2. There are 13 residues in the CDR3. Trimming removed 4 bases from V and 3 bases from J; junction bases left unmatched: 3. In germline, CDR1 is MNHNS, CDR2 SASEGT. The CDR3 nucleotides read TGTGCCAGCAGTGGGGGAGGGTTCTACGAGCAGTACTTC. It yields the protein CASSGGGFYEQYF.

This clone occurred once. The V call is TRBV18, the J call TRBJ2-7; D remains ambiguous. Looked up from germline, CDR1 is KGHSH and CDR2 is LQKENI. The CDR3 has 10 amino acids. With 6 bases removed from V and 3 bases from J, the gap between germline ends came to 3 bases. CDR3 sequence: CASSIYEQYF. In DNA form, the CDR3 reads TGTGCCAGCTCTATCTACGAGCAGTACTTC.

The CDR3 reads CASSESSGGSNEQFF. CDR3 sequence (DNA): TGTGCCAGCAGTGAATCTAGCGGGGGGAGCAATGAGCAGTTCTTC. The V gene is TRBV6-4, the J gene TRBJ2-1; TRBD2 matches at 11 bases. Germline CDR1 reads MRHNA; CDR2 reads SNTAGT. This CDR3 is built from 15 residues. Unmatched junction bases numbered 4, after V lost 3 bases and J lost 6 bases.

The chain links TRBV5-1 to TRBJ2-3; 12 bases align to TRBD1. J lost 6 bases, V lost 0 bases, and 8 bases had no gene match. There are 17 residues in the CDR3. CDR1 SGHRS and CDR2 YFSETQ come from the germline V gene. Written as DNA, the CDR3 is TGCGCCAGCAGCTTGGAACCGGGACAGGGGGCCTCCGATACGCAGTATTTT. Its protein is CASSLEPGQGASDTQYF.

This sequence joins TRBV6-1 and TRBJ2-7; a weak D match, TRBD1 (5 bases). This CDR3 is built from 14 residues. V lost 6 bases and J 6 bases, leaving 18 bases between the germline ends. CDR1 is MNHNS and CDR2 is SASEGT in the germline V gene. The CDR3 DNA is TGTGCCAGCAGGCGGTCAGGGTACGGCGGCGAGCAGTACTTC. Translation gives CASRRSGYGGEQYF.

The genes are TRBV28 and TRBJ2-7, with D tentatively TRBD2 (7 bases). The length of the CDR3 is 14 residues. CDR1 is MDHEN, CDR2 SYDVKM, per germline. V lost 3 bases to trimming and J lost 5 bases, with 14 bases between them. The CDR3 here is CASSFRGGHNEQYF. The CDR3 coding sequence is TGTGCCAGCAGTTTTAGGGGGGGCCATAACGAGCAGTACTTC.

The V call is TRBV19, the J call TRBJ1-5; D possibly corresponds to TRBD1 (5 bases). Germline V gene sequence: CDR1 LNHDA, CDR2 SQIVND (reference sequence). Between the trimmed V and J ends, which lost 6 bases and 1 base, there was a span of 13 bases. This CDR3 has 15 residues. The CDR3 region has the DNA TGTGCCAGTAGGGTCGGGGGTGAAAGCAATCAGCCCCAGCATTTT. It codes for CASRVGGESNQPQHF.

This clone was seen a single time. The chain has TRBV5-1 and TRBJ1-5, with 10 nucleotides matching TRBD1. V lost 2 bases, J lost 5 bases, and 4 bases stayed unmatched. The CDR3 has 15 residues. The germline V gene encodes CDR1 SGHRS and CDR2 YFSETQ. The CDR3 DNA is TGCGCCAGCAGCTTAACCGGGACAGGGGATCAGCCCCAGCATTTT. Translating it yields CASSLTGTGDQPQHF. Drawing the rest from reference TRBV5-1 and TRBJ1-5, the complete variable domain is KAGVTQTPRYLIKTRGQQVTLSCSPISGHRSVSWYQQTPGQGLQFLFEYFSETQRNKGNFPGRFSGRQFSNSRSEMNVSTLELGDSALYLCASSLTGTGDQPQHFGDGTRLSIL.

Of note for this clone: A read error is possible here, since a much larger clone lies one base away. This chain links TRBV6-5 with TRBJ2-3, with 10 bases matching TRBD2. CDR3 length: 15 amino acids. The V gene end was trimmed by 6 bases and the J gene end by 2 bases; junction bases not matched to a gene: 5. Germline V lookup: CDR1 MNHEY, CDR2 SVGAGI. The CDR3 sequence is CASSRAGGATDTQYF. CDR3 bases: TGTGCCAGCAGCCGAGCGGGGGGGGCCACAGATACGCAGTATTTT.

This clone showed up just a few times. The V and J genes are TRBV19 and TRBJ2-3; 9 bases fit TRBD1. This CDR3 spans 15 amino acids. The V gene end was trimmed by 4 bases and the J gene end by 2 bases; junction bases not matched to a gene: 4. Germline V gene lookup returns CDR1 LNHDA and CDR2 SQIVND (reference sequence). The CDR3 nucleotides read TGTGCCAGTAGTACTCGGACAGGGGCCACAGATACGCAGTATTTT. Translated: CASSTRTGATDTQYF.

CDR3 nucleotides: TGTGCCAGCAGCTTCGGGGGAACCGGGGAGCTGTTTTTT. Translation gives CASSFGGTGELFF. The chain links TRBV11-3 to TRBJ2-2; D perhaps matches TRBD2 (6 bases). V was cut by 3 bases and J by 5 bases, with 7 bases left in between. Germline CDR1 reads SGHNT; CDR2 reads YENEEA. This CDR3 comprises 13 residues.

The chain couples TRBV5-1 to TRBJ2-5; D uncertain. Germline CDR1 and CDR2: SGHRS and YFSETQ. The CDR3 covers 12 residues. V was cut by 5 bases and J by 2 bases, with 7 bases left in between. The CDR3: CASRVDQETQYF. The CDR3 region has the DNA TGCGCCAGCAGGGTAGATCAAGAGACCCAGTACTTC.

This chain connects TRBV9 to TRBJ1-2, with D unclear. Germline loops: CDR1 SGDLS, CDR2 YYNGEE. V was shortened by 3 bases and J by 7 bases, with 7 bases between the two germline ends. This CDR3 is built from 11 residues. The CDR3 spells CASSETGGYTF. The CDR3 bases are TGTGCCAGCAGCGAGACGGGTGGCTACACCTTC.